This T cell receptor (beta chain) was obtained from a study of shared clonotypes between healthy human individuals. Study as a whole: Every donor yielded three CD4 naive, three CD4 memory, two CD8 naive and one CD8 memory plate.

Germline CDR1 SNHLY, CDR2 FYNNEI. Trimming pared 7 bases from V and 1 base from J, leaving 10 bases between. The CDR3 runs 13 residues. Study-wide findings and caveats: For naive CD4 cells, around 5% of clonotypes were shared across a handful of donors.

Note on this clone: The antigen is not known.

The assay used deep level. This table comes from immunoSEQ multiplex PCR, and its TCRdb copy is limited to in-frame clones, with some not included. The table lists about 580,000 clones, 95% to 98% of them singletons. Positive CCR7 selection of CD45RO-negative cells yielded the naive CD8 cells, and terminally differentiated effector memory CD45RA+ cells were excluded. Sample: naive CD8+ T cells sorted from blood. The receptor was derived from a man between 25 and 39 years old in good health. J is TRBJ1-1 and V is TRBV2, with no clear D. The CDR3 loop reads CASTDRSNTEAFF. The CDR3 coding sequence is TGTGCCAGCACTGATCGATCGAACACTGAAGCTTTCTTT.